This TCR beta chain originates from a study of T cell responses to AZD1222 COVID-19 vaccine. Whole-study results and caveats: At baseline, seropositivity was found in only a handful of AZD1222 recipients.

Measured with immunoSEQ multiplex PCR; TCRdb has only the in-frame clones, and not every one. In the table there are under 150,000 clones, more than 85% of which are singletons. The CDR3 covers 17 residues. CDR1 MDHEN and CDR2 SYDVKM come from the germline V gene. V lost 5 bases and J 7 bases, leaving 26 bases between the germline ends. Comments on this clone: Its antigen remains unidentified.

The sample here was peripheral blood, taken on day 0 of AZD1222 vaccination. This TCR was recovered from an adult in good health. The chain carries TRBV28 and TRBJ1-2; D unresolved. The CDR3 reads CASSQGPVGLKGFGYTF. CDR3 DNA: TGTGCCAGCAGTCAAGGGCCGGTGGGCTTAAAGGGTTTTGGCTACACCTTC.